The 19 T cell receptor beta chains reported below all come from one sample, sequenced in a study of beta chain features in type 1 diabetes. cDNA synthesis used the whole RNA isolate, giving expressed TCRB sequences. Sequencing was performed with immunoSEQ multiplex PCR; in TCRdb, only in-frame clones are kept and a portion is missing. The repertoire consists of hundreds of thousands of clones, with 9.6% occurring once and the leading ten covering about 0.037%. Sample: naive CD4+ T cells from blood. These TCRs come from a woman younger than 30 in good health.

There are a few counts of this clone. The rearrangement joins TRBV15 to TRBJ2-2; 8 nucleotides agree with TRBD1. The CDR3 has 16 amino acids. From germline, CDR1 is LNHNV and CDR2 YYDKDF (reference sequence). V shed 3 bases, J shed 3 bases, and the junction held 6 bases outside the gene matches. CDR3 in amino acids: CATSSPRGPHTGELFF. CDR3 nucleotide sequence: TGTGCCACCAGCAGCCCCAGGGGGCCGCACACCGGGGAGCTGTTTTTT.

Concerning this clone: At the DNA level, this CDR3 is encoded by other sequences in the same sample as well. CDR3 nucleotides: TGCGCCAGCAGCCGGGACAGTGCTAACTATGGCTACACCTTC. Translating gives CASSRDSANYGYTF. V is TRBV5-1 and J is TRBJ1-2; 7 bases fit TRBD1. CDR3 length: 14 amino acids. V was pared by 4 bases and J by 0 bases, with 3 bases of the junction left unmatched. In germline, CDR1 is SGHRS, CDR2 YFSETQ.

This clone was seen a handful of times. The V call is TRBV5-1, the J call TRBJ2-3, with 10 bases that match TRBD1. Unmatched junction bases numbered 7, after V lost 6 bases and J lost 3 bases. In germline, CDR1 is SGHRS, CDR2 YFSETQ. The CDR3 extends over 15 amino acids. The DNA of the CDR3 is TGCGCCAGCAACCAGGGGACAGGGGAGACAGATACGCAGTATTTT. Its protein product is CASNQGTGETDTQYF.

This clone was detected only a few times. This chain joins TRBV30 and TRBJ1-1; maybe TRBD1 (6 bases). This CDR3 is 16 amino acids long. Trimming removed 0 bases at V and 0 bases at J, with 14 bases between. Germline loops: CDR1 GTSNPN, CDR2 SVGIG (reference sequence). CDR3 protein: CAWSVSGRGLNTEAFF. The DNA of the CDR3 is TGTGCCTGGAGTGTATCGGGCAGGGGCCTGAACACTGAAGCTTTCTTT.

This clone turned up a few times. V and J are TRBV30 and TRBJ1-4, with TRBD1 matching 8 bases. Germline lookup yields CDR1 GTSNPN and CDR2 SVGIG (reference sequence). This CDR3 comprises 14 residues. V shed 4 bases and J 4 bases; nucleotides not matched to a gene: 5. In DNA, the CDR3 is TGTGCCTGGACCCTGGGACAGGTTAATGAAAAACTGTTTTTT. This gives the protein CAWTLGQVNEKLFF.

CDR3 sequence reads: CSAFSRGEAFF. In DNA, the CDR3 is TGCAGTGCTTTTAGCCGCGGTGAAGCTTTCTTT. The J gene is TRBJ1-1, the V gene TRBV20-1; the D is unclear. CDR1 and CDR2 (germline): DFQATT, SNEGSKA (reference sequence). The CDR3 runs 11 residues. V was shortened by 5 bases and J by 7 bases, with 11 bases between the two germline ends.

This clone was found a few times. This chain uses TRBV11-2 with TRBJ2-3; 9 bases align to TRBD2. V lost 2 bases and J lost 1; bases outside the gene matches: 1. CDR1 and CDR2 (germline): SGHAT, FQNNGV. This CDR3 has 15 amino acids. The CDR3 loop reads CASSLKRGGTDTQYF. Here the CDR3 DNA reads TGTGCCAGCAGCTTAAAGCGGGGGGGCACAGATACGCAGTATTTT. The whole variable domain, filled in from reference TRBV11-2 and TRBJ2-3, reads EAGVAQSPRYKIIEKRQSVAFWCNPISGHATLYWYQQILGQGPKLLIQFQNNGVVDDSQLPKDRFSAERLKGVDSTLKIQPAKLEDSAVYLCASSLKRGGTDTQYFGPGTRLTVL.

This clone showed up just a few times. The chain uses TRBV5-6 and TRBJ1-1; D is uncertain. The germline CDR1 and CDR2 sequences are SGHDT and YYEEEE. The CDR3 sequence is 16 residues long. Between the trimmed V and J ends, which lost 2 bases and 2 bases, there was a span of 16 bases. CDR3 amino acids: CASSFYSGARNTEAFF. The DNA for the CDR3 is TGTGCCAGCAGCTTTTACTCAGGTGCGAGAAACACTGAAGCTTTCTTT.

This clone has a handful of counts. The V and J genes are TRBV6-6 and TRBJ1-5, with 7 bases fitting TRBD1. This CDR3 contains 14 residues. The junction had 0 bases not matched to a gene; V was cut back by 0 bases and J by 4 bases. Germline V gives CDR1 MNHNY, CDR2 SVGAGI (reference sequence). CDR3 residues: CASSYSTGNQPQHF. The CDR3 DNA reads as TGTGCCAGCAGTTACTCGACAGGGAATCAGCCCCAGCATTTT.

This clone was counted a few times. The J gene is TRBJ2-3, the V gene TRBV5-4; possibly TRBD2 for D (6 bases). The CDR3 consists of 13 residues. Germline V gene data show CDR1 as SGHNT and CDR2 as YYREEE (reference sequence). Trimming removed 1 base from V and 5 bases from J, with 8 bases in between. The DNA of the CDR3 is TGTGCCAGCAGCTTGCGGGGAGGAGATACGCAGTATTTT. Residues: CASSLRGGDTQYF. The variable domain in full, completed from reference TRBV5-4 and TRBJ2-3, reads ETGVTQSPTHLIKTRGQQVTLRCSSQSGHNTVSWYQQALGQGPQFIFQYYREEENGRGNFPPRFSGLQFPNYSSELNVNALELDDSALYLCASSLRGGDTQYFGPGTRLTVL.

At least ten counts were recorded for this clone. The J gene is TRBJ1-2, the V gene TRBV9; weak D call: TRBD1 (6 bases). Germline V gene lookup returns CDR1 SGDLS and CDR2 YYNGEE. The CDR3 runs to 14 residues. V lost 3 bases, J lost 6 bases, and 15 bases lay in between. CDR3 region: CASSDGQLRHGYTF. In DNA, the CDR3 is TGTGCCAGCAGCGATGGACAGCTGCGGCATGGCTACACCTTC.

The CDR3 loop reads CASSLAGESGYTF. CDR3 nucleotide sequence: TGCGCCAGCAGCTTGGCCGGGGAGAGTGGCTACACCTTC. The chain employs TRBV5-1 and TRBJ1-2; no clear D. Between the trimmed V and J ends, which lost 0 bases and 7 bases, there was a span of 10 bases. From germline, CDR1 is SGHRS and CDR2 YFSETQ. The CDR3 has 13 residues.

This clone was found a few times. This chain joins TRBV28 and TRBJ1-5; unclear D gene. The CDR3 runs 12 residues. V was pared by 5 bases and J by 7 bases, with 9 bases between. CDR1 and CDR2 from the germline V gene are MDHEN and SYDVKM. CDR3 region: CASSLSGQPQHF. Written as DNA, the CDR3 is TGTGCCAGCAGTCTATCGGGACAGCCCCAGCATTTT.

This clone was detected only a few times. V is TRBV5-1 and J is TRBJ2-7; 8 bases are a match to TRBD1. The CDR3 covers 15 residues. From germline, CDR1 is SGHRS and CDR2 YFSETQ. V shed 6 bases and J 1 base; nucleotides not matched to a gene: 9. DNA for the CDR3: TGCGCCAGCACCAAAAGTGGGACAGGTTCCTACGAGCAGTACTTC. This encodes CASTKSGTGSYEQYF.

This clone was recorded a few times. The rearrangement uses TRBV5-1 and TRBJ2-1; D is uncertain. CDR3 length: 13 amino acids. Germline values: CDR1 SGHRS, CDR2 YFSETQ. Trimming removed 7 bases at V and 4 bases at J, with 12 bases between. CDR3 bases: TGCGCCAGCTTGAGCGAGACGTACAATGAGCAGTTCTTC. Translation: CASLSETYNEQFF. Full variable domain (outside the CDR3, taken from reference TRBV5-1 and TRBJ2-1): KAGVTQTPRYLIKTRGQQVTLSCSPISGHRSVSWYQQTPGQGLQFLFEYFSETQRNKGNFPGRFSGRQFSNSRSEMNVSTLELGDSALYLCASLSETYNEQFFGPGTRLTVL.

The chain couples TRBV6-5 to TRBJ2-7, with 8 nucleotides matching TRBD2. CDR1 and CDR2 from the germline V gene are MNHEY and SVGAGI. With 4 bases clipped from V and 5 bases from J, the junction kept 7 bases outside the gene matches. The CDR3 is 14 residues long. The CDR3 nucleotides read TGTGCCAGCAGTTCACAGATACTAGCGGACGAGCAGTACTTC. Its protein product is CASSSQILADEQYF.

A few counts support this clone. The chain joins TRBV2 to TRBJ2-1; weak D call: TRBD2 (6 bases). Germline loops: CDR1 SNHLY, CDR2 FYNNEI. This CDR3 spans 17 amino acids. The V and J ends lost 0 bases and 4 bases respectively, with 16 bases between them. CDR3 loop: CASSEALGSGPYNEQFF. CDR3 DNA sequence: TGTGCCAGCAGTGAAGCATTGGGGAGCGGGCCTTACAATGAGCAGTTCTTC. Variable domain in full (rest from reference TRBV2 and TRBJ2-1): EPEVTQTPSHQVTQMGQEVILRCVPISNHLYFYWYRQILGQKVEFLVSFYNNEISEKSEIFDDQFSVERPDGSNFTLKIRSTKLEDSAMYFCASSEALGSGPYNEQFFGPGTRLTVL.

The J gene is TRBJ2-7, the V gene TRBV5-1, with 7 nucleotides matching TRBD1. Germline-derived CDR1 and CDR2 are SGHRS and YFSETQ. CDR3 size: 14 residues. V shed 4 bases and J 5 bases; nucleotides not matched to a gene: 9. The DNA for the CDR3 is TGCGCCAGCAGCCTACAGGGGCTAGGGAACGAGCAGTACTTC. Its translation: CASSLQGLGNEQYF.

This clone occurred a few times. The genes are TRBV30 and TRBJ1-5; D gene uncertain. The CDR3 is made up of 14 amino acids. Germline lookup yields CDR1 GTSNPN and CDR2 SVGIG (reference sequence). Trimming cost V 3 bases and J 0 bases, with 9 bases left between them. The CDR3 DNA reads TGTGCCTGGAGCGACACGAATAGCAATCAGCCCCAGCATTTT. Translated, it gives CAWSDTNSNQPQHF.